The 8 T cell receptor beta chains below were found in one sample sequenced in a study of blood T cell repertoires in COVID-19. Profiling relied on immunoSEQ multiplex PCR, and the TCRdb table lists in-frame clones only, not all of them. This sample has approximately 100,000 clones; roughly 91% occur once, and the top ten carry approximately 5.1%. Source material: peripheral blood. These receptors came from a human donor in a cohort sampled during active COVID-19.

The chain recombines TRBV7-8 with TRBJ2-1, with 14 bases that match TRBD2. The CDR3 spans 16 residues. J was trimmed by 10 bases and V by 6 bases; bases with no gene match: 11. Germline lookup yields CDR1 SGHVS and CDR2 FQNEAQ. The CDR3 sequence: CASSQSGTSGSREQFF. The CDR3 coding sequence is TGTGCCAGCAGTCAATCGGGGACTAGCGGGAGTAGGGAGCAGTTCTTC.

The chain is built from TRBV9 and TRBJ2-7; 10 bases are shared with TRBD2. Germline trimming cut 2 bases from V and 4 bases from J; bases unmatched to any gene: 6. The CDR3 has 15 amino acids. Looked up from germline, CDR1 is SGDLS and CDR2 is YYNGEE. In DNA form, the CDR3 reads TGTGCCAGCAGCGTTCTAGCGGGAGCGGGGTACGAGCAGTACTTC. Translated, it gives CASSVLAGAGYEQYF.

The rearrangement uses TRBV3-1 (or the pseudogene TRBV3-2) and TRBJ2-5, with 9 bases that match TRBD1. J lost 3 bases, V lost 0 bases, and 8 bases had no gene match. Germline values: CDR1 LGHDT, CDR2 YNNKEL (reference sequence). The CDR3 loop spans 17 amino acids. The CDR3 sequence: CASSQDPGRDREETQYF. The CDR3, as DNA: TGTGCCAGCAGCCAAGATCCGGGCCGGGACAGGGAAGAGACCCAGTACTTC.

The chain has TRBV11-2 and TRBJ2-3, with a weak D call TRBD2 (6 bases). The CDR3 runs 15 residues. CDR1 and CDR2 from the germline V gene are SGHAT and FQNNGV. Trimming took 3 bases from V and 6 from J, leaving 16 bases between them. The CDR3 loop is CASSFAPTRGDTQYF. CDR3 nucleotide sequence: TGTGCCAGCAGCTTCGCTCCGACTAGGGGCGATACGCAGTATTTT.

This sequence joins TRBV6-5 and TRBJ1-5; 9 bases are a match to TRBD1. The J segment lost 5 bases and the V segment lost 4 bases, leaving 6 bases of the junction unmatched. This CDR3 spans 15 amino acids. CDR1 is MNHEY and CDR2 is SVGAGI in the germline V gene. CDR3 bases: TGTGCCAGCAGTTGGGGACAGGGTCGGGATCAGCCCCAGCATTTT. Translation: CASSWGQGRDQPQHF.

The rearrangement uses TRBV5-1 and TRBJ2-7; TRBD2 is a possible D gene (6 bases). Deletions cut 4 bases from V and 6 bases from J, with 17 bases between. This CDR3 has 14 residues. Germline V gene data show CDR1 as SGHRS and CDR2 as YFSETQ. CDR3: CASSQGVDSGEQYF. The CDR3 nucleotides are TGCGCCAGCAGCCAAGGGGTGGATAGCGGCGAGCAGTACTTC.

The chain links TRBV11-2 to TRBJ2-7; possible D gene TRBD2, 6 bases. The germline V gene encodes CDR1 SGHAT and CDR2 FQNNGV. The CDR3 covers 13 residues. Trimming cost V 5 bases and J 4 bases, with 12 bases left between them. The CDR3 loop reads CASSLSREYEQYF. CDR3 sequence (DNA): TGTGCCAGCAGCCTCTCGCGGGAATACGAGCAGTACTTC.

This chain joins TRBV10-3 and TRBJ2-7, with 7 bases matching TRBD2. V dropped 4 bases and J dropped 0; count of bases not matched to a gene: 3. Germline V lookup: CDR1 ENHRY, CDR2 SYGVKD. The CDR3 has 14 amino acids. The CDR3 DNA is TGTGCCATCAGTGGGGGCGGGAGCTCCTACGAGCAGTACTTC. Translating it yields CAISGGGSSYEQYF.